The 21 T cell receptor beta chains below were found in one sample sequenced in a study of blood T cell repertoires in COVID-19. TCRdb's copy holds only in-frame clones and misses some; the assay was immunoSEQ multiplex PCR. The sample comprises around 140,000 clones, 65% to 90% of which are singletons, and roughly 9.1% rests with the top ten. The sample was peripheral blood. The receptors were sampled from a woman aged 55 to 70 with active or convalescent COVID-19.

This chain links TRBV7-9 with TRBJ1-1, with D maybe TRBD1 (6 bases). CDR3 size: 15 residues. The germline V and J ends were trimmed by 4 bases and 4 bases, with 16 bases remaining between them. Per the germline V gene, CDR1 is SEHNR and CDR2 is FQNEAQ (reference sequence). This CDR3 reads CASSSSDSWGTEAFF. CDR3 DNA sequence: TGTGCCAGCAGCTCGTCGGACAGTTGGGGCACTGAAGCTTTCTTT.

This clone was counted once. V usage is TRBV2 and J usage is TRBJ2-7; D remains unclear. This CDR3 is built from 13 residues. CDR1 and CDR2 from the germline V gene are SNHLY and FYNNEI. The V end lost 7 bases, the J end lost 4 bases, and 14 bases lay between the germline ends. CDR3 region: CASTEFTVYEQYF. CDR3 bases: TGTGCCAGCACCGAATTTACAGTGTACGAGCAGTACTTC. Supplemented by reference TRBV2 and TRBJ2-7, the full variable domain reads EPEVTQTPSHQVTQMGQEVILRCVPISNHLYFYWYRQILGQKVEFLVSFYNNEISEKSEIFDDQFSVERPDGSNFTLKIRSTKLEDSAMYFCASTEFTVYEQYFGPGTRLTVT.

This clone came up once. The rearrangement uses TRBV28 and TRBJ1-5; no clear D. This CDR3 comprises 12 residues. CDR1 is MDHEN, CDR2 SYDVKM, per germline. V lost 8 bases and J lost 7, with 12 bases in between. DNA of the CDR3: TGTGCCAGCGGGGAGGCCCGCCAGCCCCAGCATTTT. Its protein product is CASGEARQPQHF.

V is TRBV7-2 and J is TRBJ2-1; TRBD2 agrees at 8 bases. CDR1 and CDR2 from the germline V gene are SGHTA and FQGNSA. V shed 5 bases and J 5 bases; nucleotides not matched to a gene: 11. This CDR3 is 16 amino acids long. The DNA for the CDR3 is TGTGCCAGCAGCGCACTTAGCGGGACCATCAACAATGAGCAGTTCTTC. Its protein product is CASSALSGTINNEQFF. Together with reference TRBV7-2 and TRBJ2-1, the CDR3 gives the full variable domain: GAGVSQSPSNKVTEKGKDVELRCDPISGHTALYWYRQSLGQGLEFLIYFQGNSAPDKSGLPSDRFSAERTGGSVSTLTIQRTQQEDSAVYLCASSALSGTINNEQFFGPGTRLTVL.

This chain uses TRBV5-5 with TRBJ2-3; the D gene is possibly TRBD1 (5 bases). V lost 0 bases, J lost 5 bases, and 13 bases lay in between. CDR3 length: 15 residues. Germline V gene lookup returns CDR1 SGHKS and CDR2 YYEKEE (reference sequence). The CDR3: CASSLGGRVGDTQYF. CDR3 in DNA: TGTGCCAGCAGCTTGGGTGGCAGGGTAGGAGATACGCAGTATTTT.

The rearrangement links TRBV24-1 to TRBJ2-2; TRBD1 aligns across 8 bases. J gave up 7 bases and V 10 bases, and 7 bases lay outside the gene matches. This CDR3 has 13 amino acids. Germline V gene sequence: CDR1 KGHDR, CDR2 SFDVKD. This chain's CDR3 is CATEDRVDGELFF. CDR3 sequence (DNA): TGTGCCACTGAGGACAGGGTGGACGGGGAGCTGTTTTTT.

The V gene is TRBV5-1, the J gene TRBJ1-1; TRBD1 might be the D (6 bases). V was cut by 4 bases and J by 3 bases, with 13 bases left in between. CDR1 is SGHRS and CDR2 is YFSETQ in the germline V gene. There are 14 residues in the CDR3. The CDR3 region is CASSLQGDYTEAFF. Written as DNA, the CDR3 is TGCGCCAGCAGCCTACAGGGTGACTACACTGAAGCTTTCTTT.

The V and J genes are TRBV15 and TRBJ1-6; no firm D call. Germline V gene data show CDR1 as LNHNV and CDR2 as YYDKDF (reference sequence). The V gene lost 1 base and the J gene lost 1 base, with 8 bases spanning the gap. The CDR3 is made up of 16 amino acids. The CDR3 sequence is CATSRGRVSYNSPLHF. DNA of the CDR3: TGTGCCACCAGCAGAGGGAGAGTGTCCTATAATTCACCCCTCCACTTT.

This clone has just one count. The V and J genes are TRBV5-1 and TRBJ1-2; D unclear. Germline lookup yields CDR1 SGHRS and CDR2 YFSETQ. There are 13 residues in the CDR3. Trimming removed 1 base at V and 1 base at J, with 5 bases between. The CDR3 DNA is TGCGCCAGCAGCTTGTCCATTAACTATGGCTACACCTTC. It is translated as CASSLSINYGYTF.

This clone was detected only a few times. The V and J genes are TRBV7-3 and TRBJ2-3, with TRBD1 identical over 8 bases. CDR1 SGHTA and CDR2 FQGTGA come from the germline V gene. The CDR3 totals 17 residues. V lost 5 bases and J lost 6; bases outside the gene matches: 16. The CDR3 spells CASSNGEGDRWPDTQYF. In DNA, the CDR3 is TGTGCCAGCAGCAATGGCGAGGGGGACAGGTGGCCCGATACGCAGTATTTT.

The chain recombines TRBV2 with TRBJ2-4, with TRBD2 matching over 7 bases. J gave up 7 bases and V 5 bases, and 5 bases lay outside the gene matches. The CDR3 is 13 residues long. The germline CDR1 and CDR2 sequences are SNHLY and FYNNEI. CDR3 in DNA: TGTGCCAGCAGTCTCGGGACTATCAACATTCAGTACTTC. This translates into CASSLGTINIQYF.

This clone was recorded only once. The CDR3 spells CASSQGSGRPGELFF. The CDR3 nucleotides are TGCGCCAGCAGCCAAGGCAGCGGGAGGCCCGGGGAGCTGTTTTTT. The V and J genes are TRBV4-1 and TRBJ2-2, with 9 bases fitting TRBD2. V was clipped by 1 base and J by 6 bases; unmatched bases: 3. Germline CDR1 and CDR2: MGHRA and YSYEKL. The CDR3 runs 15 residues.

This clone was recorded a few times. The V gene is TRBV11-2, the J gene TRBJ1-2; D call uncertain. V lost 0 bases and J lost 8, with 13 bases in between. The CDR3 runs to 14 residues. Germline values: CDR1 SGHAT, CDR2 FQNNGV. CDR3 coding DNA: TGTGCCAGCAGCTTAGATGGGAGGAAAAGGGGCTACACCTTC. As protein: CASSLDGRKRGYTF.

The V call is TRBV6-5, the J call TRBJ2-5; TRBD2 agrees at 10 bases. The CDR3 is made up of 15 amino acids. Trimming removed 5 bases from V and 5 bases from J; junction bases left unmatched: 8. Germline V gives CDR1 MNHEY, CDR2 SVGAGI. The CDR3 here is CASSMLAGVRETQYF. The CDR3 DNA reads as TGTGCCAGCAGTATGCTAGCGGGAGTTCGCGAGACCCAGTACTTC.

The genes are TRBV27 and TRBJ2-1; 7 nucleotides agree with TRBD2. Germline V gives CDR1 MNHEY, CDR2 SMNVEV (reference sequence). J gave up 6 bases and V 5 bases, and 16 bases lay outside the gene matches. The CDR3 runs to 17 residues. The CDR3 bases are TGTGCCAGCAGTATTCCCGGACTAGTGCGGGCACGCAATGAGCAGTTCTTC. It is translated as CASSIPGLVRARNEQFF.

CDR3 residues: CASSARPGQYNEQFF. The CDR3 DNA sequence: TGTGCCAGCAGCGCCCGACCGGGACAGTACAATGAGCAGTTCTTC. This chain joins TRBV7-6 and TRBJ2-1; 7 nucleotides match TRBD1. In germline, CDR1 is SGHVS, CDR2 FNYEAQ. CDR3 size: 15 residues. J was trimmed by 4 bases and V by 5 bases; bases with no gene match: 8.

This clone was seen only a few times. The CDR3 region is CASSLLWGDTEAFF. The CDR3 region has the DNA TGTGCCAGCAGCTTGTTGTGGGGCGACACTGAAGCTTTCTTT. This chain connects TRBV5-5 to TRBJ1-1; TRBD1 is a possible D gene (5 bases). CDR1 and CDR2 (germline): SGHKS, YYEKEE (reference sequence). The CDR3 length is 14 residues. The V gene lost 1 base and the J gene lost 3 bases, with 10 bases spanning the gap.

The rearrangement links TRBV6-1 to TRBJ1-1; D unresolved. CDR1 and CDR2 from the germline V gene are MNHNS and SASEGT. The V gene lost 1 base and the J gene lost 2 bases, with 17 bases spanning the gap. The CDR3 sequence is 17 residues long. The CDR3 spells CASSEVFFWQKNTEAFF. The CDR3 nucleotides read TGTGCCAGCAGTGAAGTCTTCTTTTGGCAGAAAAACACTGAAGCTTTCTTT.

The sample holds a few counts of this clone. V gene TRBV5-1 combines with J gene TRBJ2-3; TRBD1 might be the D (5 bases). CDR1 is SGHRS and CDR2 is YFSETQ in the germline V gene. This CDR3 is 17 amino acids long. V lost 0 bases, J lost 6 bases, and 20 bases lay in between. CDR3 amino acids: CASSLEGHANLWDTQYF. Written as DNA, the CDR3 is TGCGCCAGCAGCTTGGAAGGACACGCGAACTTATGGGATACGCAGTATTTT.

This chain joins TRBV19 and TRBJ1-3; 7 nucleotides align to TRBD1. CDR3 length: 16 residues. V trimming: 1 base; J trimming: 1 base; junction bases outside the gene matches: 4. Germline V gene sequence: CDR1 LNHDA, CDR2 SQIVND (reference sequence). Here the CDR3 DNA reads TGTGCCAGTAGTATAGGGAACAGGGGATCTGGAAACACCATATATTTT. This translates into CASSIGNRGSGNTIYF.

The CDR3 loop reads CASSSGGTLDEQYV. DNA of the CDR3: TGTGCCAGCAGTAGCGGGGGGACCTTGGACGAGCAGTACGTC. The chain has TRBV2 and TRBJ2-7; the match to TRBD2 covers 9 bases. In germline, CDR1 is SNHLY, CDR2 FYNNEI. The CDR3 has 14 residues. The V gene end was trimmed by 5 bases and the J gene end by 5 bases; junction bases not matched to a gene: 7.